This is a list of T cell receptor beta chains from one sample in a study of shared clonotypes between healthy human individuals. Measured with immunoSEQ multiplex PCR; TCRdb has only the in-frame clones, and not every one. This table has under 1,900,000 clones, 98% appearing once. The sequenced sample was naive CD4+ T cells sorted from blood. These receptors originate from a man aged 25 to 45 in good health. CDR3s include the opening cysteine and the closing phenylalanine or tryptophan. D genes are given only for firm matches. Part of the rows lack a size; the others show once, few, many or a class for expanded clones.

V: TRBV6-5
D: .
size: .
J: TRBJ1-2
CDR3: CASSYGGLGRSYGYTF
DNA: TGTGCCAGCAGTTACGGGGGGTTAGGACGGAGCTATGGCTACACCTTC

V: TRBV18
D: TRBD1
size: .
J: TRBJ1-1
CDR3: CASSPRTGEETEAFF
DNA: TGTGCCAGCTCACCCCGGACAGGAGAAGAAACTGAAGCTTTCTTT

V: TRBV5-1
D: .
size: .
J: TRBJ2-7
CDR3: CASSLERVRTYEQYF
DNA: TGCGCCAGCAGCTTGGAGCGGGTGAGAACCTACGAGCAGTACTTC

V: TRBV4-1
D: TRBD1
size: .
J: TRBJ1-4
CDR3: CASSQGQGNEKLFF
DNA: TGCGCCAGCAGCCAGGGACAGGGTAATGAAAAACTGTTTTTT

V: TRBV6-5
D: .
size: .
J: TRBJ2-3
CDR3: CASSQKTDTQYF
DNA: TGTGCCAGCAGTCAGAAAACAGATACGCAGTATTTT

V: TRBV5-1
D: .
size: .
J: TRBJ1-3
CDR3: CASSFNGGPSSGNTIYF
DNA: TGCGCCAGCAGCTTTAACGGGGGGCCGTCCTCTGGAAACACCATATATTTT

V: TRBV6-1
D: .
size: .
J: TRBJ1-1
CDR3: CASRMDVNTEAFF
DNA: TGTGCCAGCAGAATGGACGTAAACACTGAAGCTTTCTTT

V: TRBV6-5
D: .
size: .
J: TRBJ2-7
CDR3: CASSSTGTSYEQYF
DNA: TGTGCCAGCAGTTCCACCGGGACATCCTACGAGCAGTACTTC

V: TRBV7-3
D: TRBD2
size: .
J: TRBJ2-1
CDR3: CASSPLGAQRESINEQFF
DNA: TGTGCCAGCAGCCCCCTTGGGGCGCAGCGGGAGAGTATAAATGAGCAGTTCTTC

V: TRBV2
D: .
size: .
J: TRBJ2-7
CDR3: CASSPKRQGSYEQYF
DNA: TGTGCCAGCAGTCCCAAGAGGCAGGGGTCCTACGAGCAGTACTTC

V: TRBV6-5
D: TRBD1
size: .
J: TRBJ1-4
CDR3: CASSSQTGGDEKLFF
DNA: TGTGCCAGCAGTTCCCAGACAGGGGGTGATGAAAAACTGTTTTTT

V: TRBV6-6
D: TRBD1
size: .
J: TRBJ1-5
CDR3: CASSPPGGKDQPQHF
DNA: TGTGCCAGCAGTCCCCCAGGGGGAAAAGATCAGCCCCAGCATTTT

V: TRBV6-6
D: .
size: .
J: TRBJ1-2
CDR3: CASSRPGDYGYTF
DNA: TGTGCCAGCTCTCGTCCGGGGGACTATGGCTACACCTTC

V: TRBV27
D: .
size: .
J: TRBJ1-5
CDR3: CASSLADYQPQHF
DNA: TGTGCCAGCAGTTTAGCGGATTATCAGCCCCAGCATTTT

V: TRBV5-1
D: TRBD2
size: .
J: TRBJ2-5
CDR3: CASSLVGEGKETQYF
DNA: TGCGCCAGCAGCTTGGTAGGGGAGGGCAAAGAGACCCAGTACTTC

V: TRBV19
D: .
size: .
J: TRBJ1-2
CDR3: CASSPVGQGIEVGTF
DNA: .

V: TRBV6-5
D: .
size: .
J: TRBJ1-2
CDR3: CASSALRGRIHGYTF
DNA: TGTGCCAGCAGTGCGCTACGGGGGCGCATCCATGGCTACACCTTC

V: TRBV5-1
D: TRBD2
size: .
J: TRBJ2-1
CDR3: CASSHRDLRGGSYNEQFF
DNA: TGCGCCAGCAGCCACCGGGACTTACGGGGGGGATCCTACAATGAGCAGTTCTTC

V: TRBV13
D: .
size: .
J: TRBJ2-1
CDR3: CASTLLGGPYNEQFF
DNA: TGTGCCAGCACCTTGCTAGGGGGACCGTACAATGAGCAGTTCTTC

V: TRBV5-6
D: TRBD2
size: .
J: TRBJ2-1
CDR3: CASISTSGGLDEQFF
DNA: TGTGCCAGCATCTCAACTAGCGGGGGCTTGGATGAGCAGTTCTTC

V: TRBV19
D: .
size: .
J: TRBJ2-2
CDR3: CASTRIGATNTGELFF
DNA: TGTGCCAGTACCCGTATCGGGGCAACGAACACCGGGGAGCTGTTTTTT

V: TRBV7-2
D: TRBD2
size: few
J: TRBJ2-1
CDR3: CASSLQAGGPDEQFF
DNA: TGTGCCAGCAGCTTACAGGCGGGAGGGCCCGATGAGCAGTTCTTC

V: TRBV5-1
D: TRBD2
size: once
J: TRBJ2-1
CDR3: CASSSPTSGSNNEQFF
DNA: TGCGCCAGCAGCTCCCCGACTAGCGGGAGTAACAATGAGCAGTTCTTC

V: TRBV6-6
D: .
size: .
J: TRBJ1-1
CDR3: CASSRQGEAFF
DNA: TGTGCCAGCAGCCGCCAAGGGGAAGCTTTCTTT

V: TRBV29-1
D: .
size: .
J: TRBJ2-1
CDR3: CSVGGVSYNEQFF
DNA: TGCAGCGTTGGTGGGGTTTCCTACAATGAGCAGTTCTTC

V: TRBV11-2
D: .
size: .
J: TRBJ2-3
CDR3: CASSSGTALRDTQYF
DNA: TGTGCCAGCAGCTCCGGGACTGCGTTGCGGGATACGCAGTATTTT

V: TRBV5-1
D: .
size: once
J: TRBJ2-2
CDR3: CASSLGLALQGELFF
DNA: TGCGCCAGCAGCTTGGGTCTAGCCCTACAAGGGGAGCTGTTTTTT

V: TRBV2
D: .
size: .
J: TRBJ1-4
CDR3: CASSDRAATNEKLFF
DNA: TGTGCCAGCAGTGATAGGGCTGCAACTAATGAAAAACTGTTTTTT

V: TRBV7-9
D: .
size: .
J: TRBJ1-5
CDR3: CASSSRGDGNQPQHF
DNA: TGTGCCAGCAGCTCGCGCGGGGACGGCAATCAGCCCCAGCATTTT

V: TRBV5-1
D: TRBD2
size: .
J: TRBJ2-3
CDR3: CASSFGASGGLRTDTQYF
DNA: TGCGCCAGCAGCTTTGGGGCTAGCGGGGGCCTCCGCACAGATACGCAGTATTTT

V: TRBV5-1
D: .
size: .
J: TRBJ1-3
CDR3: CASATGDFSGNTIYF
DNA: TGCGCCAGCGCGACAGGAGACTTCTCTGGAAACACCATATATTTT

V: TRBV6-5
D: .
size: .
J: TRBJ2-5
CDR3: CASSSRDNQETQYF
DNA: TGTGCCAGCAGTTCCCGGGACAACCAAGAGACCCAGTACTTC

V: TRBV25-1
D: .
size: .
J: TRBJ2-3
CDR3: CASRQSGAGTDTQYF
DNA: TGTGCCAGCAGGCAGTCAGGGGCGGGCACAGATACGCAGTATTTT

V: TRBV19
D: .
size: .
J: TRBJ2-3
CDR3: CASSMEDGGDTQYF
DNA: TGTGCCAGTAGTATGGAGGACGGGGGAGATACGCAGTATTTT

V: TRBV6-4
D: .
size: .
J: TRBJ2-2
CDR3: CASSPNTGELFF
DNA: TGTGCCAGCAGTCCAAACACCGGGGAGCTGTTTTTT

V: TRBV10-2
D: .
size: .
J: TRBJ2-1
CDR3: CAISDRPPSYNEQFF
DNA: TGCGCCATCTCCGACAGGCCGCCCTCCTACAATGAGCAGTTCTTC

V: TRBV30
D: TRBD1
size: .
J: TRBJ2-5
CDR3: CALYRGQTQYF
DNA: TGTGCACTTTACAGGGGGCAGACCCAGTACTTC

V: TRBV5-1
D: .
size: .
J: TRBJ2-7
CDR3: CASSSGGRVPYEQYF
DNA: TGCGCCAGCAGCTCGGGCGGCAGGGTCCCCTACGAGCAGTACTTC

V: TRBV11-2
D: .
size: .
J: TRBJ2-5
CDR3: CASSISVAQQETQYF
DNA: TGTGCCAGCAGCATCTCAGTAGCTCAGCAAGAGACCCAGTACTTC

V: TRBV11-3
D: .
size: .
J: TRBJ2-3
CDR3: CASSPSRGGDLDTQYF
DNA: TGTGCCAGCAGCCCCTCAAGGGGGGGGGATTTAGATACGCAGTATTTT

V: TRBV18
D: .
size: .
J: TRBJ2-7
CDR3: CASSPLASEQYF
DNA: TGTGCCAGCTCACCACTCGCCTCCGAGCAGTACTTC

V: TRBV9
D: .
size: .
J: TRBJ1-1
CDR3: CASSVGWGAEAFF
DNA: TGTGCCAGCAGCGTAGGATGGGGGGCTGAAGCTTTCTTT

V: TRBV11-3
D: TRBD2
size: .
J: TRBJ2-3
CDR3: CASSSREGTDTQYF
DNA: TGTGCCAGCAGCTCCCGGGAGGGCACAGATACGCAGTATTTT

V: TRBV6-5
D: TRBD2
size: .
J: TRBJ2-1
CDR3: CASSSGSYNEQFF
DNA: TGTGCCAGTTCTAGCGGGAGCTACAATGAGCAGTTCTTC

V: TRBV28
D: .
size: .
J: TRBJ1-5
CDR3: CASSFSLGGNQPQHF
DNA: TGTGCCAGCAGTTTTTCCCTGGGGGGAAATCAGCCCCAGCATTTT

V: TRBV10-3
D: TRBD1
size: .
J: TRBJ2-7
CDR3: CAISFGQGGPYEQYF
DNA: TGTGCCATCAGTTTCGGACAGGGAGGACCCTACGAGCAGTACTTC

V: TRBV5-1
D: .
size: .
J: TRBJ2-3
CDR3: CASSLEGWSGSTDTQYF
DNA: TGCGCCAGCAGCTTGGAGGGCTGGAGCGGTAGCACAGATACGCAGTATTTT

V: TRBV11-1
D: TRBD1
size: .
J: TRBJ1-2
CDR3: CASSRGGPGRSNYGYTF
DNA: TGTGCCAGCAGCAGAGGGGGCCCAGGGCGATCTAACTATGGCTACACCTTC